A selection of T cell receptor beta chains follows, all from one sample in a study of T cell responses to AZD1222 COVID-19 vaccine. The data were produced by immunoSEQ multiplex PCR, yet TCRdb's version contains in-frame clones alone and is incomplete. The sample includes about 140,000 clones, around 90% of them seen just once. The source material was peripheral blood, sampled 28 days after the second AZD1222 dose. The receptors here all came from an adult who received the AZD1222 COVID-19 vaccine. CDR3s include the opening cysteine and the closing phenylalanine or tryptophan. The D gene is left open where the match is weak. Clone size is not always given. Where it is, it says once, few, many or a class for expanded clones.

V gene: TRBV18
clone size: NA
J gene: TRBJ2-3
D gene: NA
CDR3 DNA: TGTGCCAGCTCACCCACAGATACGCAGTATTTT
CDR3 protein: CASSPTDTQYF

V gene: TRBV6-6
clone size: NA
J gene: TRBJ2-3
D gene: NA
CDR3 DNA: TGTGCCAGCAGCCCCTGGGGGGGGCAAACAGATACGCAGTATTTT
CDR3 protein: CASSPWGGQTDTQYF

V gene: TRBV29-1
clone size: NA
J gene: TRBJ1-2
D gene: NA
CDR3 DNA: TGCAGCGTTGATACAGCCCGCCTGGGGTATGGCTACACCTTC
CDR3 protein: CSVDTARLGYGYTF

V gene: TRBV13
clone size: NA
J gene: TRBJ2-7
D gene: NA
CDR3 DNA: TGTGCCAGCAGCTTAGTGACTACTTACGAGCAGTACTTC
CDR3 protein: CASSLVTTYEQYF

V gene: TRBV7-6
clone size: NA
J gene: TRBJ2-7
D gene: NA
CDR3 DNA: TGTGCCAGCAGCTTAGGGGTGGCCTACGAGCAGTACTTC
CDR3 protein: CASSLGVAYEQYF

V gene: TRBV19
clone size: NA
J gene: TRBJ2-2
D gene: TRBD1
CDR3 DNA: TGTGCCAGTAGTATGACAGGGGTTAGTACCGGGGAGCTGTTTTTT
CDR3 protein: CASSMTGVSTGELFF

V gene: TRBV4-3
clone size: NA
J gene: TRBJ1-3
D gene: NA
CDR3 DNA: TGCGCCAGCAGCCATGCATACCGGGACAGAAACACCATATATTTT
CDR3 protein: CASSHAYRDRNTIYF

V gene: TRBV6-5
clone size: NA
J gene: TRBJ1-2
D gene: TRBD1
CDR3 DNA: TGTGCCAGCAGTTACTCAGGACAGGGGGGCTATGGCTACACCTTC
CDR3 protein: CASSYSGQGGYGYTF

V gene: TRBV2
clone size: NA
J gene: TRBJ1-1
D gene: NA
CDR3 DNA: TGTGCCAGCAGAGGTGGCACTGAAGCTTTCTTT
CDR3 protein: CASRGGTEAFF

V gene: TRBV6-6
clone size: once
J gene: TRBJ2-1
D gene: TRBD2
CDR3 DNA: TGTGCCAGCAGCCACCTGGGACTAGCGCTTAACAATGAGCAGTTCTTC
CDR3 protein: CASSHLGLALNNEQFF

V gene: TRBV27
clone size: NA
J gene: TRBJ2-1
D gene: NA
CDR3 DNA: TGTGCCAGCAGTTTAGGGTTGGAAGGGAGCCTTGGCAATGAGCAGTTCTTC
CDR3 protein: CASSLGLEGSLGNEQFF

V gene: TRBV15
clone size: NA
J gene: TRBJ1-2
D gene: NA
CDR3 DNA: NA
CDR3 protein: CATSRETFWERGGYTF

V gene: TRBV4-3
clone size: NA
J gene: TRBJ1-1
D gene: NA
CDR3 DNA: TGCGCCAGCAGCCAAACGCTTCAGGGGTGGGACACTGAAGCTTTCTTT
CDR3 protein: CASSQTLQGWDTEAFF

V gene: TRBV11-3
clone size: NA
J gene: TRBJ2-1
D gene: TRBD2
CDR3 DNA: TGTGCCAGCAGCTTAAGGCTAGCGGGTAGTAATGAGCAGTTCTTC
CDR3 protein: CASSLRLAGSNEQFF

V gene: TRBV7-9
clone size: NA
J gene: TRBJ2-7
D gene: TRBD2
CDR3 DNA: TGTGCCAGCAGCTTAGGAGCGGGGGTTAACTACGAGCAGTACTTC
CDR3 protein: CASSLGAGVNYEQYF

V gene: TRBV9
clone size: once
J gene: TRBJ2-2
D gene: NA
CDR3 DNA: TGTGCCAGCAGCGTTTCAGAGCGGGTCCCGACCGGCGGGGAGCTGTTTTTT
CDR3 protein: CASSVSERVPTGGELFF

V gene: TRBV6-2/TRBV6-3
clone size: NA
J gene: TRBJ2-5
D gene: NA
CDR3 DNA: TGTGCCAGCAGTTATCCCAGCTACCACCAAGAGACCCAGTACTTC
CDR3 protein: CASSYPSYHQETQYF

V gene: TRBV4-1
clone size: NA
J gene: TRBJ2-7
D gene: TRBD1
CDR3 DNA: TGCGCCAGCAGCCAACCAGGACAGGGGAGGGAGCAGTACTTC
CDR3 protein: CASSQPGQGREQYF

V gene: TRBV27
clone size: NA
J gene: TRBJ2-2
D gene: TRBD2
CDR3 DNA: TGTGCCAGCAGTTCCTACTCGGGACTAACACCCTCCGACACCGGGGAGCTGTTTTTT
CDR3 protein: CASSSYSGLTPSDTGELFF

V gene: TRBV29-1
clone size: NA
J gene: TRBJ2-2
D gene: NA
CDR3 DNA: TGCAGTACTCAGGAGGCCGGGGAGCTGTTTTTT
CDR3 protein: CSTQEAGELFF

V gene: TRBV20-1
clone size: few
J gene: TRBJ1-5
D gene: NA
CDR3 DNA: TGCAGTGCTAGTCCAGGATTAGGGGATCAGCCCCAGCATTTT
CDR3 protein: CSASPGLGDQPQHF

V gene: TRBV7-8
clone size: NA
J gene: TRBJ2-2
D gene: TRBD2
CDR3 DNA: TGTGCCAGCCAGGGACTAGCGGTCATGAACACCGGGGAGCTGTTTTTT
CDR3 protein: CASQGLAVMNTGELFF

V gene: TRBV4-1
clone size: few
J gene: TRBJ2-7
D gene: NA
CDR3 DNA: TGCGCCAGCAGCCAAGAAGGGCCTAGTTTCGAGCAGTACTTC
CDR3 protein: CASSQEGPSFEQYF

V gene: TRBV7-3
clone size: NA
J gene: TRBJ2-1
D gene: TRBD1
CDR3 DNA: TGTGCCAGCAGCCAAGTTCCGGGACAGGGGAATGAGCAGTTCTTC
CDR3 protein: CASSQVPGQGNEQFF

V gene: TRBV4-2
clone size: NA
J gene: TRBJ2-1
D gene: NA
CDR3 DNA: TGTGCCAGCAGGGATCAGAGTGGGTTTGAGTACAATGAGCAGTTCTTC
CDR3 protein: CASRDQSGFEYNEQFF

V gene: TRBV2
clone size: NA
J gene: TRBJ2-2
D gene: NA
CDR3 DNA: TGTGCCAGCAGGGGGGGACAGAGTAACACCGGGGAGCTGTTTTTT
CDR3 protein: CASRGGQSNTGELFF

V gene: TRBV4-3
clone size: NA
J gene: TRBJ1-1
D gene: NA
CDR3 DNA: TGCGCCAGCAGCCAGGAATCACCTTACGGGGGGAGCACTGAAGCTTTCTTT
CDR3 protein: CASSQESPYGGSTEAFF

V gene: TRBV29-1
clone size: once
J gene: TRBJ2-7
D gene: TRBD2
CDR3 DNA: TGCAGCGTTGAAGGGGGGACTAGCGGCCCCTACGAGCAGTACTTC
CDR3 protein: CSVEGGTSGPYEQYF

V gene: TRBV5-1
clone size: NA
J gene: TRBJ1-2
D gene: TRBD1
CDR3 DNA: TGCGCCAGCAGCTTGAACAGGGGGACCCTTAACTATGGCTACACCTTC
CDR3 protein: CASSLNRGTLNYGYTF

V gene: TRBV9
clone size: NA
J gene: TRBJ2-3
D gene: NA
CDR3 DNA: TGTGCCAGCAGCGCCGGGGGAGACACAGATACGCAGTATTTT
CDR3 protein: CASSAGGDTDTQYF

V gene: TRBV19
clone size: NA
J gene: TRBJ2-1
D gene: NA
CDR3 DNA: TGTGCCAGTAGTATTGGAGACCGAGCGCAGTTCTTC
CDR3 protein: CASSIGDRAQFF

V gene: TRBV2
clone size: NA
J gene: TRBJ1-5
D gene: NA
CDR3 DNA: TGTGCCAGCAGTGAAGCTGGGCAGCCTCTGGGGCCCCAGCATTTT
CDR3 protein: CASSEAGQPLGPQHF

V gene: TRBV27
clone size: NA
J gene: TRBJ1-6
D gene: TRBD1
CDR3 DNA: TGTGCCAGCAGACGGGGACAGGGGAATTCACCCCTCCACTTT
CDR3 protein: CASRRGQGNSPLHF

V gene: TRBV6-4
clone size: once
J gene: TRBJ1-3
D gene: TRBD1
CDR3 DNA: TGTGCCAGCAGTGCACATGGACAGGGGGCGCGGGGAAACACCATATATTTT
CDR3 protein: CASSAHGQGARGNTIYF

V gene: TRBV4-3
clone size: NA
J gene: TRBJ1-6
D gene: NA
CDR3 DNA: TGCGCCAGCAGCTCCCGGGCTGCCCAGAGCTCCTATAATTCACCCCTCCACTTT
CDR3 protein: CASSSRAAQSSYNSPLHF

V gene: TRBV28
clone size: NA
J gene: TRBJ2-3
D gene: NA
CDR3 DNA: TGTGCCAGCAGTTATCGGAGCACAGATACGCAGTATTTT
CDR3 protein: CASSYRSTDTQYF

V gene: TRBV7-9
clone size: NA
J gene: TRBJ2-1
D gene: TRBD2
CDR3 DNA: TGTGCCAGCAGCTTAGTTGCTAGCGGGGGAAGCTCCTACAATGAGCAGTTCTTC
CDR3 protein: CASSLVASGGSSYNEQFF

V gene: TRBV5-4
clone size: NA
J gene: TRBJ1-1
D gene: NA
CDR3 DNA: TGTGCCAGCAGCTTGGCGGGCGGGGACAAAGCTTTCTTT
CDR3 protein: CASSLAGGDKAFF

V gene: TRBV7-9
clone size: once
J gene: TRBJ1-1
D gene: NA
CDR3 DNA: TGTGCCAGCAGCTTAAACTTGGGAGCTTTCTTT
CDR3 protein: CASSLNLGAFF

V gene: TRBV5-6
clone size: NA
J gene: TRBJ1-4
D gene: NA
CDR3 DNA: TGTGCCAGCAGTCCAGGGGACGCTAATGAAAAACTGTTTTTT
CDR3 protein: CASSPGDANEKLFF

V gene: TRBV4-1
clone size: NA
J gene: TRBJ1-1
D gene: NA
CDR3 DNA: TGCGCCAGCAGTCCCCAAGGGGCGCGGACTGAAGCTTTCTTT
CDR3 protein: CASSPQGARTEAFF

V gene: TRBV5-1
clone size: NA
J gene: TRBJ2-1
D gene: TRBD1
CDR3 DNA: TGCGCCAGCAGCCCGGGACAGGGAACCTACAATGAGCAGTTCTTC
CDR3 protein: CASSPGQGTYNEQFF

V gene: TRBV6-2/TRBV6-3
clone size: NA
J gene: TRBJ1-5
D gene: NA
CDR3 DNA: TGTGCCAGCAGTTACTCCAGCAATCAGCCCCAGCATTTT
CDR3 protein: CASSYSSNQPQHF

V gene: TRBV5-1
clone size: NA
J gene: TRBJ2-7
D gene: NA
CDR3 DNA: TGCGCCAGCAGCTTGGGACAGAAGACCTACGAGCAGTACTTC
CDR3 protein: CASSLGQKTYEQYF

V gene: TRBV7-8
clone size: NA
J gene: TRBJ2-5
D gene: NA
CDR3 DNA: TGTGCCAGCAGCCCGGGATCTCAAGAGACCCAGTACTTC
CDR3 protein: CASSPGSQETQYF

V gene: TRBV7-6
clone size: NA
J gene: TRBJ1-2
D gene: NA
CDR3 DNA: TGTGCCAGCAGTCGCTTAGGGGGGACTATAATTAACTATGGCTACACCTTC
CDR3 protein: CASSRLGGTIINYGYTF

V gene: TRBV7-2
clone size: NA
J gene: TRBJ2-3
D gene: TRBD2
CDR3 DNA: TGTGCCACCACGCCGTGGGACTACTCGAGTGCGCAGTATTTT
CDR3 protein: CATTPWDYSSAQYF

V gene: TRBV25-1
clone size: NA
J gene: TRBJ1-4
D gene: NA
CDR3 DNA: TGTGCCAGCAGTGATTTTGGTTCTGGTGAAAAACTGTTTTTT
CDR3 protein: CASSDFGSGEKLFF

V gene: TRBV6-1
clone size: NA
J gene: TRBJ1-2
D gene: NA
CDR3 DNA: TGTGCCAGCAGTGAAGGAGGGACACAAACTAACTATGGCTACACCTTC
CDR3 protein: CASSEGGTQTNYGYTF

V gene: TRBV6-2/TRBV6-3
clone size: NA
J gene: TRBJ1-1
D gene: NA
CDR3 DNA: TGTGCCAGCAGTCGAGGACCGGGACACCAAGTGAATGCTTTCTTT
CDR3 protein: CASSRGPGHQVNAFF

V gene: TRBV5-1
clone size: NA
J gene: TRBJ2-2
D gene: NA
CDR3 DNA: TGCGCCAGCAGTCGGGACAACCCGAACACCGGGGAGCTGTTTTTT
CDR3 protein: CASSRDNPNTGELFF

V gene: TRBV19
clone size: NA
J gene: TRBJ1-2
D gene: TRBD1
CDR3 DNA: TGTGCCAGTAGCGAGGGGGCAAGACCCTATGGCTACACCTTC
CDR3 protein: CASSEGARPYGYTF

V gene: TRBV15
clone size: NA
J gene: TRBJ2-7
D gene: TRBD1
CDR3 DNA: TGTGCCACCAGCCCAAGAGGGGGCCAGGGAGTCTACGAGCAGTACTTC
CDR3 protein: CATSPRGGQGVYEQYF

V gene: TRBV28
clone size: NA
J gene: TRBJ1-2
D gene: NA
CDR3 DNA: TGTGCCAGCAGTTTAGGTGGGGACTTTAACTATGGCTACACCTTC
CDR3 protein: CASSLGGDFNYGYTF

V gene: TRBV6-2/TRBV6-3
clone size: NA
J gene: TRBJ1-3
D gene: TRBD1
CDR3 DNA: TGTGCCAGCAGTTACGCGCGGACTCGGACAGGAGGAAACACCATATATTTT
CDR3 protein: CASSYARTRTGGNTIYF